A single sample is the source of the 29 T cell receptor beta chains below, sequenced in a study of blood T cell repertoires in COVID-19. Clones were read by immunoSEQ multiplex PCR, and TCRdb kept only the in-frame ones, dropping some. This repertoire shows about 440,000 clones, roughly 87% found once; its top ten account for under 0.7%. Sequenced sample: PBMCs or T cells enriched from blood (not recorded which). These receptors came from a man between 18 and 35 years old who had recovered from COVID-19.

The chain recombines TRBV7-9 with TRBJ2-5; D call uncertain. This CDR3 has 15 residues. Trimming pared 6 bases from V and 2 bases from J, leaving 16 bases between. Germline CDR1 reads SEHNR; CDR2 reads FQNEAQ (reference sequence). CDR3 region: CASRKLQNPQETQYF. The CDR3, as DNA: TGTGCCAGCAGAAAGTTACAGAATCCGCAAGAGACCCAGTACTTC.

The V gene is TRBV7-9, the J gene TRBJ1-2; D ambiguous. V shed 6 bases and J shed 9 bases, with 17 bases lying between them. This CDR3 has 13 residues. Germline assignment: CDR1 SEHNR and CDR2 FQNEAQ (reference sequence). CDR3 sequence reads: CASREDYFGSYTF. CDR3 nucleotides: TGTGCCAGCAGAGAAGACTACTTTGGGAGCTACACCTTC.

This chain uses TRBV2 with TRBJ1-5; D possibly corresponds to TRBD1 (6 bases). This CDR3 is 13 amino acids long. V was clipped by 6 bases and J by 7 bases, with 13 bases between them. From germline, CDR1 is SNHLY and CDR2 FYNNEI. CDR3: CASSVTGNQPQHF. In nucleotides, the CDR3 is TGTGCCAGCAGCGTAACAGGGAACCAGCCCCAGCATTTT.

The CDR3 DNA is TGTGCCAGCAGTTTAACGGACAGGGGGGGAGTCTACACCTTC. It encodes CASSLTDRGGVYTF. V gene TRBV27 combines with J gene TRBJ1-2, with 10 bases matching TRBD1. Trimming took 2 bases from V and 10 from J; bases not matched to a gene: 7. The CDR3 runs to 14 residues. CDR1 is MNHEY and CDR2 is SMNVEV in the germline V gene (reference sequence).

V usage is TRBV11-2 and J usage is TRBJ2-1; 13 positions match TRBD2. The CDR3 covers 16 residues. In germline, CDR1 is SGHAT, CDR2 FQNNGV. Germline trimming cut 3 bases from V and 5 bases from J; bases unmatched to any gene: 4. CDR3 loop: CASSFGTSGNHNEQFF. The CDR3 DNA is TGTGCCAGCAGCTTCGGGACTAGCGGGAATCACAATGAGCAGTTCTTC.

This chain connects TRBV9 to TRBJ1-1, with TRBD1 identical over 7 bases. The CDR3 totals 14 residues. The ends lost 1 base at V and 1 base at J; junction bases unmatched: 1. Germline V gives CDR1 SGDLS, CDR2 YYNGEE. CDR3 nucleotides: TGTGCCAGCAGCGTAACAGGGGAGAACACTGAAGCTTTCTTT. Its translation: CASSVTGENTEAFF.

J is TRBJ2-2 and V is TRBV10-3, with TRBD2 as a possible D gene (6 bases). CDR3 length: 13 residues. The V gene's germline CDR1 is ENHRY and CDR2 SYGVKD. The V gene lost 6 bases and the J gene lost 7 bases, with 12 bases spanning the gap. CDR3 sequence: CAIRGTGGGELFF. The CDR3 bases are TGTGCCATCAGGGGGACTGGAGGCGGGGAGCTGTTTTTT.

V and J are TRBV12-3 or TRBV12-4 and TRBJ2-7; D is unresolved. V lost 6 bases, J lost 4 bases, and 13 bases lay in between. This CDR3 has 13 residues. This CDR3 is CASSPQAFYEQYF. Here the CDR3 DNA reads TGTGCCAGCAGCCCCCAGGCCTTTTACGAGCAGTACTTC.

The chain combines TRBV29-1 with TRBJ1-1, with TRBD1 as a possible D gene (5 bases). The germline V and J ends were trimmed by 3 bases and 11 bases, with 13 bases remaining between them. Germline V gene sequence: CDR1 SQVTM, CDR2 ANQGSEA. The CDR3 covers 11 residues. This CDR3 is CSVDRGMGAFF. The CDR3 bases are TGCAGCGTTGATAGGGGTATGGGCGCTTTCTTT.

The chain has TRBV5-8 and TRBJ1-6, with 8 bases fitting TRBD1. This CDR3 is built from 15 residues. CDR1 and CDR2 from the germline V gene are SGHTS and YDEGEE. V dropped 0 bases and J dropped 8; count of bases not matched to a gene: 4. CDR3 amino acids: CASSLGDRRDSPLHF. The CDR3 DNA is TGTGCCAGCAGCTTGGGGGACAGGAGAGATTCACCCCTCCACTTT.

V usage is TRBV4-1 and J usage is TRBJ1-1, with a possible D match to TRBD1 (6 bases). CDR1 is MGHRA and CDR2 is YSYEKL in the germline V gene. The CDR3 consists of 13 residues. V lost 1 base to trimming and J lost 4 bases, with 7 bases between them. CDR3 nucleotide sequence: TGCGCCAGCAGCCAAGGGACAGTCACTGAAGCTTTCTTT. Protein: CASSQGTVTEAFF.

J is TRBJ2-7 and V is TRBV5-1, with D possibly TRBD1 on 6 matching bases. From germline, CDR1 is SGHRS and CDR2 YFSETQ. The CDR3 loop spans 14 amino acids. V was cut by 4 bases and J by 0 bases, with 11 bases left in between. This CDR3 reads CASSIRDNSYEQYF. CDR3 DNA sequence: TGCGCCAGCAGCATCCGGGACAACTCCTACGAGCAGTACTTC. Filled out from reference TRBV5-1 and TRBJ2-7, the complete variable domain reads KAGVTQTPRYLIKTRGQQVTLSCSPISGHRSVSWYQQTPGQGLQFLFEYFSETQRNKGNFPGRFSGRQFSNSRSEMNVSTLELGDSALYLCASSIRDNSYEQYFGPGTRLTVT.

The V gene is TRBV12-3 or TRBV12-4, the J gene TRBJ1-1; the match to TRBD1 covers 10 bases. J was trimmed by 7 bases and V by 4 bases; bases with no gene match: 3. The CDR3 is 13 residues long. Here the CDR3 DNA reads TGTGCCAGCAGTTCCCGGACAGGGGGTGAAGCTTTCTTT. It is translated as CASSSRTGGEAFF.

Here the CDR3 DNA reads TGTGCCAGCTGGACTGGTGGCACCCTCAATCAGCCCCAGCATTTT. Protein product: CASWTGGTLNQPQHF. The rearrangement links TRBV2 to TRBJ1-5, with no clear D. Trimming removed 8 bases from V and 3 bases from J, with 17 bases in between. This CDR3 region has 15 residues. The germline V gene encodes CDR1 SNHLY and CDR2 FYNNEI.

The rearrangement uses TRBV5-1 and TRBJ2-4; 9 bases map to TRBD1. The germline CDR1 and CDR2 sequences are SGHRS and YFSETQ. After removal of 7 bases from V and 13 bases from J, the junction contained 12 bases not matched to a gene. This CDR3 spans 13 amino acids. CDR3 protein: CASQPGDRDLQYF. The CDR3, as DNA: TGCGCCAGCCAACCCGGGGACAGGGATTTGCAGTACTTC. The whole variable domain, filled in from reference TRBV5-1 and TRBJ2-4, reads KAGVTQTPRYLIKTRGQQVTLSCSPISGHRSVSWYQQTPGQGLQFLFEYFSETQRNKGNFPGRFSGRQFSNSRSEMNVSTLELGDSALYLCASQPGDRDLQYFGAGTRLSVL.

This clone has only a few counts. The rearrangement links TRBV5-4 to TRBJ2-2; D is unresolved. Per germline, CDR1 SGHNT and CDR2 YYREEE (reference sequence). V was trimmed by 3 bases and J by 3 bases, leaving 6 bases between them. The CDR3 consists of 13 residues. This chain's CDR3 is CASSWAYTGELFF. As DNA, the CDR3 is TGTGCCAGCAGCTGGGCTTACACCGGGGAGCTGTTTTTT.

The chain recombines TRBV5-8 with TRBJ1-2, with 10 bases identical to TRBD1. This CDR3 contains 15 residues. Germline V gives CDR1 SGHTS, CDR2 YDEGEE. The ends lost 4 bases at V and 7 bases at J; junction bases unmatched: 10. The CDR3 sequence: CASSPRDRGLAGYTF. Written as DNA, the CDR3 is TGTGCCAGCAGCCCTCGGGACAGGGGCTTGGCTGGCTACACCTTC.

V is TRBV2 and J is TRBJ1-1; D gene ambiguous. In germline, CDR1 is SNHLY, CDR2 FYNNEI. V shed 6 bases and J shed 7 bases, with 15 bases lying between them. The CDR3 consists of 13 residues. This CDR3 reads CASRGGPWSEAFF. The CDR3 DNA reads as TGTGCCAGCAGGGGAGGCCCCTGGAGTGAAGCTTTCTTT.

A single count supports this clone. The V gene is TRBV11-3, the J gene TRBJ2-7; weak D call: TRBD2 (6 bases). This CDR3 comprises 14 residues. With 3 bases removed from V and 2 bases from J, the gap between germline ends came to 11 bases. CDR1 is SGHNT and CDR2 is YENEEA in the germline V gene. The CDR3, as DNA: TGTGCCAGCAGCTTTAGCGGAGGCACCTACGAGCAGTACTTC. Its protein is CASSFSGGTYEQYF.

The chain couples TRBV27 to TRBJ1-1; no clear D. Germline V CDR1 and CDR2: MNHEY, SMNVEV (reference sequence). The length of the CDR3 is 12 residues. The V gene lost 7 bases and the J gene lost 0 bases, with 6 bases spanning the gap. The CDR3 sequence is CASKSVNTEAFF. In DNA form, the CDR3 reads TGTGCCAGCAAGTCGGTGAACACTGAAGCTTTCTTT.

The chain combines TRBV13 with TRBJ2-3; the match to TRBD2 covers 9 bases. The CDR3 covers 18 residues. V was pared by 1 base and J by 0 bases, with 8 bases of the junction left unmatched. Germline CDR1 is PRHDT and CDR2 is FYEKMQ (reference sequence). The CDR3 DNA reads TGTGCCAGCAGCTTAGATAGCGGGAGCAGAACTAGCACAGATACGCAGTATTTT. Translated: CASSLDSGSRTSTDTQYF. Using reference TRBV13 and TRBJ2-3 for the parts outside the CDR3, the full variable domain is AAGVIQSPRHLIKEKRETATLKCYPIPRHDTVYWYQQGPGQDPQFLISFYEKMQSDKGSIPDRFSAQQFSDYHSELNMSSLELGDSALYFCASSLDSGSRTSTDTQYFGPGTRLTVL.

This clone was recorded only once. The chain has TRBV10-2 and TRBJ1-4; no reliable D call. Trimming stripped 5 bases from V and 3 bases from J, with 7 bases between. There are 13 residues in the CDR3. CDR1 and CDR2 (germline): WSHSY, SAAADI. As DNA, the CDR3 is TGCGCCAGCAGTCCGGTATCTAATGAAAAACTGTTTTTT. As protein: CASSPVSNEKLFF.

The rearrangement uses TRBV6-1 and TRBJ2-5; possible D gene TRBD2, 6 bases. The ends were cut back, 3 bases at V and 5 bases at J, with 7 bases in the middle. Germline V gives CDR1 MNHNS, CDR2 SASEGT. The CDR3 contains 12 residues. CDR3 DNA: TGTGCCAGCAGTGAGGAGGGGGAGACCCAGTACTTC. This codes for CASSEEGETQYF.

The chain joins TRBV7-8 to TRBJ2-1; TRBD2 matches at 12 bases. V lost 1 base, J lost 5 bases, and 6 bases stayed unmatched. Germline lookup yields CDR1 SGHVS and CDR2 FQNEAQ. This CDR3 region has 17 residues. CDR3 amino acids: CASSLVPTSGRNNEQFF. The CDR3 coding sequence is TGTGCCAGCAGCTTAGTTCCAACTAGCGGGAGGAACAATGAGCAGTTCTTC.

CDR3 region: CASSPLNEKLFF. The CDR3, as DNA: TGTGCCAGCAGCCCCCTTAATGAAAAACTGTTTTTT. The V call is TRBV7-8, the J call TRBJ1-4; D gene unclear. V shed 5 bases and J shed 4 bases, with 5 bases lying between them. CDR1 is SGHVS, CDR2 FQNEAQ, per germline. The CDR3 spans 12 residues.

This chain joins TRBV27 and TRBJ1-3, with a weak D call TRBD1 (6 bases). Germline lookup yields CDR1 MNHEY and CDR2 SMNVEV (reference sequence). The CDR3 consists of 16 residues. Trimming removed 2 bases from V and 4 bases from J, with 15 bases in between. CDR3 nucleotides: TGTGCCAGCAGTTTAAACTACAGGGCTGGCGGAAACACCATATATTTT. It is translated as CASSLNYRAGGNTIYF.

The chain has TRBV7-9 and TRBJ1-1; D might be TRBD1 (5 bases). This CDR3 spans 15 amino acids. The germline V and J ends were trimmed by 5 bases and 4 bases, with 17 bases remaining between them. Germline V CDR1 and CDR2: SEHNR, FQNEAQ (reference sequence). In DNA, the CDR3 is TGTGCCAGCAGCCCCCTCGGAGGGGTGGGCACTGAAGCTTTCTTT. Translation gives CASSPLGGVGTEAFF.

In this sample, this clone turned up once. CDR3 residues: CASSDRDRGLTEAFF. The CDR3 DNA reads as TGTGCCAGCAGTGACCGGGACAGGGGGTTGACTGAAGCTTTCTTT. The V and J genes are TRBV27 and TRBJ1-1, with 11 nucleotides matching TRBD1. With 5 bases clipped from V and 5 bases from J, the junction kept 7 bases outside the gene matches. Germline values: CDR1 MNHEY, CDR2 SMNVEV (reference sequence). The CDR3 loop spans 15 amino acids.

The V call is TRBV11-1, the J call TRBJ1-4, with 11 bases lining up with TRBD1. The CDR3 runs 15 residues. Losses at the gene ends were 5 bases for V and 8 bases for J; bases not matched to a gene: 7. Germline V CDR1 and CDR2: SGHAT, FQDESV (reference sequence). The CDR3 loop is CASSETGTGGEKLFF. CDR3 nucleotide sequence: TGTGCCAGCAGCGAAACCGGGACAGGGGGAGAAAAACTGTTTTTT. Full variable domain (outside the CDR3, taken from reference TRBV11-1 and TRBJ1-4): EAEVAQSPRYKITEKSQAVAFWCDPISGHATLYWYRQILGQGPELLVQFQDESVVDDSQLPKDRFSAERLKGVDSTLKIQPAELGDSAMYLCASSETGTGGEKLFFGSGTQLSVL.